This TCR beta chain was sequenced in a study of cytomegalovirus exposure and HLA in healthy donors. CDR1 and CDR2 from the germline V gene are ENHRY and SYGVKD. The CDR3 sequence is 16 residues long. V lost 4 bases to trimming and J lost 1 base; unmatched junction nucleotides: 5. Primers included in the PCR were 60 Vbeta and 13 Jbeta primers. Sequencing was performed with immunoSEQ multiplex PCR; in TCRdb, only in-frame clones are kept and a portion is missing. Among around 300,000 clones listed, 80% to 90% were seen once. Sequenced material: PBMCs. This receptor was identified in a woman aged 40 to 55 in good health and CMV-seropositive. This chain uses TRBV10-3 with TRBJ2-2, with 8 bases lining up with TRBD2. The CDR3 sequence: CAISGAGTRNTGELFF. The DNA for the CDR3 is TGTGCCATCAGTGGGGCCGGGACTAGGAACACCGGGGAGCTGTTTTTT.